This T cell receptor beta chain was captured in a study of breast tumors, draining lymph nodes, adjacent tissues. This clonotype appeared many times. No antigen is known for it. Each CDR3 protein gets one entry after TCRdb re-called the multiplex PCR reads with MiXCR. This repertoire shows hundreds of thousands of distinct CDR3 sequences, 32% found once; its top ten account for about 1.4%. Notes on the study in general: Compared with lymph nodes, tumors were less diverse; compared with nontumor tissue, more. Findings are consistent with lymph node origin and intratumoral expansion of most tumor T cells. That most tumor T cells come from lymph nodes remained unproven.

The CDR3 is made up of 17 amino acids. J was trimmed by 3 bases and V by 0 bases; bases with no gene match: 6. The germline V gene has CDR1 SGDLS and CDR2 YYNGEE. Axillary draining lymph nodes of breast cancer patients supplied the node samples. The clonotype was recovered from a female donor with breast cancer. Some clones in this sample may be carry-over from other donors' samples. The chain is built from TRBV9 and TRBJ2-7; 13 nucleotides align to TRBD2. Sequencing used axillary lymph node tissue. As DNA, the CDR3 is TGTGCCAGCAGCGTAGACCCAGGGACTAGCGGGATCTACGAGCAGTACTTC. As protein: CASSVDPGTSGIYEQYF.